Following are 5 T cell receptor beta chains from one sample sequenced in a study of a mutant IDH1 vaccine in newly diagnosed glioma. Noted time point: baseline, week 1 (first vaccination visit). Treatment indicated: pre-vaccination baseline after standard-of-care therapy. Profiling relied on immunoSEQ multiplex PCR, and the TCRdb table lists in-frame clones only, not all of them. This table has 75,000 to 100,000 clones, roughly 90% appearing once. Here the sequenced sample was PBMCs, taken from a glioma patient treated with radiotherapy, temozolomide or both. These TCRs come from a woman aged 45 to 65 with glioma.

The CDR3 nucleotides are TGCAGCGTTGAGGGCAGGGCGGTTCGAGAGACCCAGTACTTC. As protein: CSVEGRAVRETQYF. The chain recombines TRBV29-1 with TRBJ2-5; a weak D match, TRBD1 (5 bases). Trimming cost V 3 bases and J 4 bases, with 15 bases left between them. Germline lookup yields CDR1 SQVTM and CDR2 ANQGSEA. This CDR3 is built from 14 residues.

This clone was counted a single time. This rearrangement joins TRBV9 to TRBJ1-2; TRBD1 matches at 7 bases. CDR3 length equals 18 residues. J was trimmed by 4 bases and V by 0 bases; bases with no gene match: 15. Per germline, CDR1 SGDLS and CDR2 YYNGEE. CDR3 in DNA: TGTGCCAGCAGCGTAGCGGGCGGGGGAGGGACAGCAAGCTATGGCTACACCTTC. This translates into CASSVAGGGGTASYGYTF.

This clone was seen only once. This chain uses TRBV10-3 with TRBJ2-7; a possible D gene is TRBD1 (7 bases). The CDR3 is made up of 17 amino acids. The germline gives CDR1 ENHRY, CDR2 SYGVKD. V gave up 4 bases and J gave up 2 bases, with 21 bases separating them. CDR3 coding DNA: TGTGCCATCAGTGGGGGGGCCGGGACAGCCTCTACCTACGAGCAGTACTTC. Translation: CAISGGAGTASTYEQYF.

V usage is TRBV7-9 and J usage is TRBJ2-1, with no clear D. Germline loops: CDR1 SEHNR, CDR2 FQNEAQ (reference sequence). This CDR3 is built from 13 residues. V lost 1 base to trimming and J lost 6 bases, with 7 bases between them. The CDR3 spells CASSLDRINEQFF. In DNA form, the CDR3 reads TGTGCCAGCAGCTTAGACAGAATCAATGAGCAGTTCTTC. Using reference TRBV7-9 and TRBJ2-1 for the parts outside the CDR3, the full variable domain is DTGVSQNPRHKITKRGQNVTFRCDPISEHNRLYWYRQTLGQGPEFLTYFQNEAQLEKSRLLSDRFSAERPKGSFSTLEIQRTEQGDSAMYLCASSLDRINEQFFGPGTRLTVL.

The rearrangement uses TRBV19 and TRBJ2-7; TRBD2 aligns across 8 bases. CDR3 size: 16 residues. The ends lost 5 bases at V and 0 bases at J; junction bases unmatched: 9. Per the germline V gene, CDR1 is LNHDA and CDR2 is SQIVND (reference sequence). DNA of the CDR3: TGTGCCAGTAGTGTCAGCGGGGGTAGGAGCTCCTACGAGCAGTACTTC. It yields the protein CASSVSGGRSSYEQYF.